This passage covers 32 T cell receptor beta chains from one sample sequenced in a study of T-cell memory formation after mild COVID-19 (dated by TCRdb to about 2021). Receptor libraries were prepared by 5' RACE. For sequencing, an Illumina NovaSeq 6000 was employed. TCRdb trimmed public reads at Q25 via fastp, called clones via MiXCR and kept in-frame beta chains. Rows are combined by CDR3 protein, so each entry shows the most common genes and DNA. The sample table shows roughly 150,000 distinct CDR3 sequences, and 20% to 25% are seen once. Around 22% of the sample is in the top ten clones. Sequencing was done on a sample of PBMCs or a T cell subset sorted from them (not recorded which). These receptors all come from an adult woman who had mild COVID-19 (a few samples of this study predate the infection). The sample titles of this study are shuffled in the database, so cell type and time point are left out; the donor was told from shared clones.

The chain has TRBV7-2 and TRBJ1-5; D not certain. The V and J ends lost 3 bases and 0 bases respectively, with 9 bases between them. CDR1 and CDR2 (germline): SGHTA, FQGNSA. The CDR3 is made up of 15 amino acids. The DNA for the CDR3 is TGTGCCAGCAGCTTGGCAGAATATAGCAATCAGCCCCAGCATTTT. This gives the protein CASSLAEYSNQPQHF.

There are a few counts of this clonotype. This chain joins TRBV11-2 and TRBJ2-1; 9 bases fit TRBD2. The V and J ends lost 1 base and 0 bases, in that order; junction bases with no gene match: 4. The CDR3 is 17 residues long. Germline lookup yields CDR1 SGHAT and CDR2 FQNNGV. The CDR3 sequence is CASSLGPSGVSYNEQFF. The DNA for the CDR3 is TGTGCCAGCAGCTTAGGCCCTAGCGGGGTCTCCTACAATGAGCAGTTCTTC.

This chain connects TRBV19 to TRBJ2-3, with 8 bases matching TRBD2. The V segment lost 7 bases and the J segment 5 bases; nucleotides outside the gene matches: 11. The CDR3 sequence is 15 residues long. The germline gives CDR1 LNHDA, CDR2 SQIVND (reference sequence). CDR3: CASKNLAGYGDTQYF. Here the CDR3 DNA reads TGTGCCAGTAAGAACCTAGCGGGTTATGGAGATACGCAGTATTTT. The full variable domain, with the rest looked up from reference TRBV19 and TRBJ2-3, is DGGITQSPKYLFRKEGQNVTLSCEQNLNHDAMYWYRQDPGQGLRLIYYSQIVNDFQKGDIAEGYSVSREKKESFPLTVTSAQKNPTAFYLCASKNLAGYGDTQYFGPGTRLTVL.

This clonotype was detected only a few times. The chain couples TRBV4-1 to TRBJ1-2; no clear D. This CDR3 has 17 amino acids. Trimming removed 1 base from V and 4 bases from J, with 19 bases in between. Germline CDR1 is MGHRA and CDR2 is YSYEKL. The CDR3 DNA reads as TGCGCCAGCAGCCAAGGGAAGAGTGTAGAGGGCCGCTATGGCTACACCTTC. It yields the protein CASSQGKSVEGRYGYTF.

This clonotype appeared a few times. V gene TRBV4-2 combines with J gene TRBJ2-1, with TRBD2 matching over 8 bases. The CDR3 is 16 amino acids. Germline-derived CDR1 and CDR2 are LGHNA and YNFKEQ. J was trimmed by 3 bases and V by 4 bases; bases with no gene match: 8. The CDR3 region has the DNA TGTGCCAGCAGCCCCCCTGAGCGGGAGTTCTACAATGAGCAGTTCTTC. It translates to CASSPPEREFYNEQFF.

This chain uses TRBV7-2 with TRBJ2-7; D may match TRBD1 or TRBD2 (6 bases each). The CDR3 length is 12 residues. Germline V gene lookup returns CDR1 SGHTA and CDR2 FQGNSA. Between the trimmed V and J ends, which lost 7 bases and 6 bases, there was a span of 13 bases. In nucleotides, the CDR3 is TGTGCCAGCAACCTAGGGGGGAGCGAGCAGTACTTC. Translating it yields CASNLGGSEQYF.

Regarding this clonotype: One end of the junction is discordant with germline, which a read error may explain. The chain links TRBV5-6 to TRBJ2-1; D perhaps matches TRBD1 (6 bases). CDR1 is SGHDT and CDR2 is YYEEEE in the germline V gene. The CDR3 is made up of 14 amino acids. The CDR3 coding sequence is TGTGCCAGCACCTTGAGGGGGAACTACAATGAGCAGTTCTTC. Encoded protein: CASTLRGNYNEQFF.

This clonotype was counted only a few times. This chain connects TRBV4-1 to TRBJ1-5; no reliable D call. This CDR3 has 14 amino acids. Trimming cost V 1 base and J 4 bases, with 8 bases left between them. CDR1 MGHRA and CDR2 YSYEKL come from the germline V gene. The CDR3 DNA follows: TGCGCCAGCAGCCAAGCCGTGGAAAATCAGCCCCAGCATTTT. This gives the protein CASSQAVENQPQHF.

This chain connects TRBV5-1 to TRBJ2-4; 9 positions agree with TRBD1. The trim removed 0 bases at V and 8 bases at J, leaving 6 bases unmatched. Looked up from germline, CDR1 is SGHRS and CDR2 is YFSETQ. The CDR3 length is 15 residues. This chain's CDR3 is CASSLVGQGMDIQYF. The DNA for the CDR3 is TGCGCCAGCAGCTTGGTGGGACAGGGAATGGACATTCAGTACTTC.

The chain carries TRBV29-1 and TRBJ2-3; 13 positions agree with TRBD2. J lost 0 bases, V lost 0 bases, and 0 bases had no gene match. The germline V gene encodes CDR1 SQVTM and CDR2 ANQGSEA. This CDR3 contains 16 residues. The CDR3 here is CSVEELAGGSTDTQYF. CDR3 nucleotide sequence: TGCAGCGTTGAAGAACTAGCGGGAGGGAGCACAGATACGCAGTATTTT.

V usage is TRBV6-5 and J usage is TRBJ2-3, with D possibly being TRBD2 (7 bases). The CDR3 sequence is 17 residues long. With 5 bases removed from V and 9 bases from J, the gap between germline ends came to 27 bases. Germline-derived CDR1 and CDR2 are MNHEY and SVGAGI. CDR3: CASSQTWGGGSRPTQYF. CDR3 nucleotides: TGTGCCAGCAGTCAAACCTGGGGGGGCGGGAGCCGCCCAACGCAGTATTTT.

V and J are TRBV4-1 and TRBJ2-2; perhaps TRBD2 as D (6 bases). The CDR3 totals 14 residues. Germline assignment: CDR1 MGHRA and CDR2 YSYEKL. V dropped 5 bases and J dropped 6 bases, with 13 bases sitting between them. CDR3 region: CASSAEGGPGELFF. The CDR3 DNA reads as TGCGCCAGCAGCGCGGAGGGAGGTCCCGGGGAGCTGTTTTTT.

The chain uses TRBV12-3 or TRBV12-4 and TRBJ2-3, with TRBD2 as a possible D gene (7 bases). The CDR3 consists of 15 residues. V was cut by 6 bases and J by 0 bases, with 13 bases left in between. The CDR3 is CASRTRGASTDTQYF. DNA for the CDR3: TGTGCCAGCAGGACTCGGGGGGCCAGCACAGATACGCAGTATTTT.

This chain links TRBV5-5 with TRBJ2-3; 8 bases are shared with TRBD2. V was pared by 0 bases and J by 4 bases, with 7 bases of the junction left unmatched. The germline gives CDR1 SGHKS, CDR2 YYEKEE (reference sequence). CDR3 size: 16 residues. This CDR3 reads CASSLVSGVPADTQYF. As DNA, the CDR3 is TGTGCCAGCAGCTTGGTTAGCGGGGTCCCCGCAGATACGCAGTATTTT.

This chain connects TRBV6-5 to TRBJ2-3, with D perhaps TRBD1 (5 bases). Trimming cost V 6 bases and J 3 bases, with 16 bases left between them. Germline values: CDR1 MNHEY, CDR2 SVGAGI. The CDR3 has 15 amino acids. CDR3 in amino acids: CASSTFGASTDTQYF. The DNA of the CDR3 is TGTGCCAGCAGCACCTTTGGGGCCTCTACAGATACGCAGTATTTT.

The chain's CDR3 is CASSFRGFLDQPQHF. In DNA form, the CDR3 reads TGTGCCAGCAGCTTTCGGGGATTCCTCGATCAGCCCCAGCATTTT. The chain joins TRBV5-8 to TRBJ1-5; D is undetermined. Trimming left V 2 bases short and J 5 bases short, with 14 bases between. This CDR3 has 15 residues. CDR1 and CDR2 from the germline V gene are SGHTS and YDEGEE.

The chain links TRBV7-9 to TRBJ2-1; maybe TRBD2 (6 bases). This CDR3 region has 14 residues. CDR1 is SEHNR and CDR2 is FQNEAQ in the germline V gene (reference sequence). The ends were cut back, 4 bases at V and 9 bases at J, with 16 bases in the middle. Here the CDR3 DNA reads TGTGCCAGCAGCTCATCTAGCAGGGAGGCTGAGCAGTTCTTC. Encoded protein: CASSSSSREAEQFF.

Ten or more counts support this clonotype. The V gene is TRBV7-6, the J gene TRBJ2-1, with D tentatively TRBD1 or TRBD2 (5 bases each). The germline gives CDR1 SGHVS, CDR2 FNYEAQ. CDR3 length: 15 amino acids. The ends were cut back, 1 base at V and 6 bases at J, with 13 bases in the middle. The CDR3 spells CASSLGRDGLNEQFF. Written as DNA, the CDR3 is TGTGCCAGCAGCTTAGGTCGGGACGGGCTCAATGAGCAGTTCTTC.

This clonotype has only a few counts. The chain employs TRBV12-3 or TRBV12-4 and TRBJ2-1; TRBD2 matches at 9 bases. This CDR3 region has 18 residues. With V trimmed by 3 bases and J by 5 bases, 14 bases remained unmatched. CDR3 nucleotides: TGTGCCAGCAGTTTTGGGGCTAGCGGGATGGGTCGAGACAATGAGCAGTTCTTC. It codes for CASSFGASGMGRDNEQFF.

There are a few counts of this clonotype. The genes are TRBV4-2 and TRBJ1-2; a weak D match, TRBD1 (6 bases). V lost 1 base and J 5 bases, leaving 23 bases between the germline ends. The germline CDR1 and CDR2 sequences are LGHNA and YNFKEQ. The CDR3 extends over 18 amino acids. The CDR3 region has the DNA TGTGCCAGCAGCCAAGTGATCTTTCACCGGGACAACGTGTATGGCTACACCTTC. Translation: CASSQVIFHRDNVYGYTF.

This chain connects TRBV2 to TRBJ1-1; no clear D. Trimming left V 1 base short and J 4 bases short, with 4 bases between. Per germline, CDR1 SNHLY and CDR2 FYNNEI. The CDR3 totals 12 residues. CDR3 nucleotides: TGTGCCAGCAGTGAAGGGGTCACTGAAGCTTTCTTT. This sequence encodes CASSEGVTEAFF.

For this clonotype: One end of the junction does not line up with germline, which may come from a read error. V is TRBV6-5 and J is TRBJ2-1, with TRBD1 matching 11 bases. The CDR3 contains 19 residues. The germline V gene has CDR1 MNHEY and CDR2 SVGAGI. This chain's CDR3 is CASSDSRFPGQGVLDEQFF. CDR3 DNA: TGTGCCAGCAGTGACTCACGCTTTCCGGGACAGGGGGTGTTGGATGAGCAGTTCTTC.

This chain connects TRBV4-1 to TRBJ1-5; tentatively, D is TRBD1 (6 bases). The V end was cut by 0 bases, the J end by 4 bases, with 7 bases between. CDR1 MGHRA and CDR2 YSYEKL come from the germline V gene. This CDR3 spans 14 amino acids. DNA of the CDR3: TGCGCCAGCAGCCAAGAAAGGGGGAATCAGCCCCAGCATTTT. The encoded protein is CASSQERGNQPQHF.

DNA of the CDR3: TGTGCCAGCAGCTTAGCGCGGGTAGGGGCCAGCAATCAGCCCCAGCATTTT. Protein product: CASSLARVGASNQPQHF. The chain is built from TRBV7-8 and TRBJ1-5; possible D gene TRBD1, 5 bases. The V end lost 0 bases, the J end lost 1 base, and 13 bases lay between the germline ends. Germline V gene sequence: CDR1 SGHVS, CDR2 FQNEAQ. This CDR3 has 17 residues.

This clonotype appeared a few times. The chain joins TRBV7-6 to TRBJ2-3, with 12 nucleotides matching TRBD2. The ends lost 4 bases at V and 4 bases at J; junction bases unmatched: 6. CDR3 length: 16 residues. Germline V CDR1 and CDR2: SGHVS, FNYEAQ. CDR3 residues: CASSSLAGGRSDTQYF. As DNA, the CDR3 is TGTGCCAGCAGCTCGCTAGCGGGGGGGCGCTCAGATACGCAGTATTTT. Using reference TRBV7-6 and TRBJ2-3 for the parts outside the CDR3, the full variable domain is GAGVSQSPRYKVTKRGQDVALRCDPISGHVSLYWYRQALGQGPEFLTYFNYEAQQDKSGLPNDRFSAERPEGSISTLTIQRTEQRDSAMYRCASSSLAGGRSDTQYFGPGTRLTVL.

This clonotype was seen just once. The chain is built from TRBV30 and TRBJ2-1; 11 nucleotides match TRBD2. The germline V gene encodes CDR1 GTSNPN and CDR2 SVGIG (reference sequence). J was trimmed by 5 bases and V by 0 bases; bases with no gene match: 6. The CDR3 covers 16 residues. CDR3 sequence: CAWSVHGGLADNEQFF. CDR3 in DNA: TGTGCCTGGAGTGTACATGGGGGACTAGCGGACAATGAGCAGTTCTTC.

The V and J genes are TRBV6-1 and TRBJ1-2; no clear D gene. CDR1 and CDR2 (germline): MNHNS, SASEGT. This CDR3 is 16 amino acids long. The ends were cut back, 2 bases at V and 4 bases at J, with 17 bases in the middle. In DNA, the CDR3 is TGTGCCAGCAGTGAACCTGGAGCTCATGGAGCCTATGGCTACACCTTC. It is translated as CASSEPGAHGAYGYTF.

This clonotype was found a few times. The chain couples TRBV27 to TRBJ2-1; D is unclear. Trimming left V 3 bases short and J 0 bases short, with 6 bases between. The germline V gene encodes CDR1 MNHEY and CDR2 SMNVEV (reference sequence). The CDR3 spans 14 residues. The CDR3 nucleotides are TGTGCCAGCAGTTTCCCTGGCTCCTACAATGAGCAGTTCTTC. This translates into CASSFPGSYNEQFF.

DNA of the CDR3: TGTGCCAGCAGCTTATCCCCTTCCGGGACAGGGGACTATGGCTACACCTTC. Its protein product is CASSLSPSGTGDYGYTF. The V and J genes are TRBV11-2 and TRBJ1-2; 10 bases map to TRBD1. Per germline, CDR1 SGHAT and CDR2 FQNNGV. Trimming cost V 2 bases and J 3 bases; bases outside gene matches: 9. The CDR3 length is 17 residues.

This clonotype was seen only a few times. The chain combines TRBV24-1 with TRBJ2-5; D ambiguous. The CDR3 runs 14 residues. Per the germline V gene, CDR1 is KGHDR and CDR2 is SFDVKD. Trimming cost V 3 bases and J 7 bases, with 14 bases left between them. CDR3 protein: CATSDMDGLATQYF. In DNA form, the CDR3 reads TGTGCCACCAGTGATATGGACGGTCTGGCGACCCAGTACTTC.

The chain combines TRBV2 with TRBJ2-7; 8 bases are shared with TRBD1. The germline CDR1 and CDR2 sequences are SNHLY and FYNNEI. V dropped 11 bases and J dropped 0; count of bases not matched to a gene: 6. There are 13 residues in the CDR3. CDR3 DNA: TGTGCCTGCCACAGGGGGAGCTCCTACGAGCAGTACTTC. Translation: CACHRGSSYEQYF.

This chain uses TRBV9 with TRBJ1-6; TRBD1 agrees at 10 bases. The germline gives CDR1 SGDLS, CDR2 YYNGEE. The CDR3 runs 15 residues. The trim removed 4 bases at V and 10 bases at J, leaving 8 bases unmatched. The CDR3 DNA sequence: TGTGCCAGCAGCCCCTACGGGACAGGGGAATCACCCCTCCACTTT. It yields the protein CASSPYGTGESPLHF.